This entry features one T cell receptor beta chain sequence. Blood got drawn at baseline, again on cycle 4 day 1, and then on cycle 7 day 1. Using immunoSEQ multiplex PCR, the repertoire was profiled, and TCRdb retains in-frame clones only, with some absent. The data hold 85,000 to 100,000 clones, with roughly 88% observed a single time. Germline trimming cut 4 bases from V and 0 bases from J; bases unmatched to any gene: 2. Germline-derived CDR1 and CDR2 are SNHLY and FYNNEI. The CDR3 totals 14 residues. The data belong to a study of OX40 agonist ivuxolimab in advanced cancers. The sample was CD4+ or CD8+ T cells sorted from blood, taken in a trial of the OX40 agonist ivuxolimab. The TCR was taken from an adult with an advanced solid tumor such as melanoma, head and neck, liver or kidney cancer. This chain joins TRBV2 and TRBJ1-1; the match to TRBD1 covers 7 bases. CDR3 bases: TGTGCCAGCAGTGCGGACAGGATGAACACTGAAGCTTTCTTT. Translation: CASSADRMNTEAFF.